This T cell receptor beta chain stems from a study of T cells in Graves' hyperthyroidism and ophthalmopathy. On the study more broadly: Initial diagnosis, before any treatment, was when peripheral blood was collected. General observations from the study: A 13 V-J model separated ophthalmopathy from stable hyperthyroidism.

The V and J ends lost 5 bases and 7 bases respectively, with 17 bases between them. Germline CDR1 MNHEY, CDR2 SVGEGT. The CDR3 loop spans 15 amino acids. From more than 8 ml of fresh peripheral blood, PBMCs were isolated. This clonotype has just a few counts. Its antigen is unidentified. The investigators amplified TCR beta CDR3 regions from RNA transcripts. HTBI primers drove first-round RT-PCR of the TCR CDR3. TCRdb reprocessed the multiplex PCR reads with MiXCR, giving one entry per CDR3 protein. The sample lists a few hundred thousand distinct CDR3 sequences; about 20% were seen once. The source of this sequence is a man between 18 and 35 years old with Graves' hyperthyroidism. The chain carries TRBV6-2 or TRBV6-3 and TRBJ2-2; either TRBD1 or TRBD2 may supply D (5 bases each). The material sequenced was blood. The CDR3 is CASSHRGPLGGELFF. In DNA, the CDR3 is TGTGCCAGCAGTCACCGGGGACCCCTAGGCGGGGAGCTGTTTTTT.